Below, one TCR beta chain is given with its context. Its specificity is not known. Since a much larger clone is just one base distant, this may be a read error. The TCR beta profiling, which covered VDJ combination and CDR3 sequence, was carried out using genomic DNA as the template. TCRdb ran MiXCR on the reads and lists one entry per CDR3 protein. The sample shows 250,000 to 300,000 distinct CDR3 sequences, under 60% of them seen only once. This CDR3 is 14 amino acids long. An expansion of CD8+CD57+ cells by flow cytometry had been shown in patients chosen for sequencing. Receipt of therapy had not occurred in any patient by the time of blood sampling. The data derive from a study of CD8+CD57+ T cells in acquired aplastic anemia. Study information: An average of roughly 3 ug of DNA was obtained from sorted CD4+ and CD8+ cells. Notes on the study in general: Around 27 CD8+ CDR3 sequences occurred in both the patients and the controls. CD8+ Simpson's diversity did not differ significantly between patients and controls.

This sequence joins TRBV12-3 or TRBV12-4 and TRBJ1-4, with D possibly being TRBD1 (6 bases). This receptor was obtained from a human donor with aplastic anemia. Sequencing was performed on sorted CD4+, CD8+, or CD8+CD57+ T cells (not recorded which) from PBMCs. The CDR3 DNA reads as TGTGCCAGCAGTCTTTTTACAGGGTATGAAGAACTGTTTTTT. Encoded protein: CASSLFTGYEELFF.